This TCR beta chain appears in the sequencing data of a study of blood T cell repertoires in COVID-19. The wider study: Specimens from acute and convalescent COVID-19 originated in the United States, Italy and Spain.

CDR1 ENHRY and CDR2 SYGVKD come from the germline V gene. The J segment lost 0 bases and the V segment lost 2 bases, leaving 1 base of the junction unmatched. The CDR3 totals 16 residues. Original analysis: The authors estimated nucleated cell counts from reference gene primer amplification. The assay was immunoSEQ multiplex PCR, and TCRdb's table has in-frame clones only and misses some. V, J and clone size are those of that table, while D and trimming were read from the DNA. The repertoire consists of about 440,000 clones, with about 89% occurring once and the leading ten covering over 4%. The receptor was isolated from a woman aged 25 to 39 with acute or convalescent COVID-19. This chain links TRBV10-3 with TRBJ1-6, with TRBD1 matching over 7 bases. The specimen was peripheral blood. The CDR3 protein is CAISERTGSYNSPLHF. The CDR3 DNA reads TGTGCCATCAGTGAGCGGACAGGCTCCTATAATTCACCCCTCCACTTT.